The 18 T cell receptor beta chains listed next were all sequenced from one sample in a study of cytomegalovirus exposure and HLA in healthy donors. 60 Vbeta and 13 Jbeta primers were used in PCR. Sequencing was performed with immunoSEQ multiplex PCR; in TCRdb, only in-frame clones are kept and a portion is missing. This table holds some 140,000 clones, more than 70% found once. The sequencing input was PBMCs. The receptors come from a male donor in good health and CMV-seropositive.

CDR3 protein: CASSPPAGGSYNEQFF. The CDR3, as DNA: TGTGCCAGCAGTCCACCAGCGGGAGGGTCCTACAATGAGCAGTTCTTC. The rearrangement uses TRBV28 and TRBJ2-1; 10 positions agree with TRBD2. The junction had 5 bases not matched to a gene; V was cut back by 5 bases and J by 1 base. Per the germline V gene, CDR1 is MDHEN and CDR2 is SYDVKM. The CDR3 spans 16 residues.

V gene TRBV18 combines with J gene TRBJ2-5, with a possible D match to TRBD1 (6 bases). The CDR3 totals 15 residues. CDR1 is KGHSH, CDR2 LQKENI, per germline. The V end was cut by 0 bases, the J end by 4 bases, with 12 bases between. CDR3 coding DNA: TGTGCCAGCTCACCACCGGGCCAGGGGCCAGAGACCCAGTACTTC. This sequence encodes CASSPPGQGPETQYF.

This clone was observed a handful of times. The V and J genes are TRBV6-1 and TRBJ2-7; possible D gene TRBD1, 6 bases. CDR3 length: 14 residues. Trimming took off 3 bases at V and 3 bases at J, with 12 bases between the two ends. Germline CDR1 MNHNS, CDR2 SASEGT. DNA for the CDR3: TGTGCCAGCAGTGACCGGGTACAGGGCTACGAGCAGTACTTC. Its protein is CASSDRVQGYEQYF.

The chain couples TRBV6-8 to TRBJ1-4, with 8 bases identical to TRBD1. The CDR3 consists of 14 residues. Germline CDR1 is MNHGY and CDR2 is SAAAGT. The trim removed 4 bases at V and 6 bases at J, leaving 4 bases unmatched. CDR3 DNA: TGTGCCAGCAGTTCCCAGGGGGCGGATGAAAAACTGTTTTTT. Its protein is CASSSQGADEKLFF.

The chain combines TRBV5-1 with TRBJ2-7; the D is unclear. The germline V and J ends were trimmed by 0 bases and 6 bases, with 7 bases remaining between them. The CDR3 extends over 12 amino acids. Germline V gene sequence: CDR1 SGHRS, CDR2 YFSETQ. The CDR3 spells CASSLVQAEQYF. CDR3 nucleotides: TGCGCCAGCAGCTTGGTCCAGGCCGAGCAGTACTTC.

This chain joins TRBV6-4 and TRBJ1-6; 9 bases are a match to TRBD1. Trimming cost V 2 bases and J 7 bases; bases outside gene matches: 3. Looked up from germline, CDR1 is MRHNA and CDR2 is SNTAGT. This CDR3 region has 15 residues. This CDR3 reads CASSDLGQGNSPLHF. CDR3 sequence (DNA): TGTGCCAGCAGTGACCTGGGACAGGGCAATTCACCCCTCCACTTT.

This chain joins TRBV13 and TRBJ1-2; TRBD1 aligns across 7 bases. Trimming removed 6 bases from V and 9 bases from J; junction bases left unmatched: 13. Germline V gene lookup returns CDR1 PRHDT and CDR2 FYEKMQ (reference sequence). This CDR3 has 14 amino acids. The DNA of the CDR3 is TGTGCCAGCAGACCTACAGGGGACCTGTTACGCTACACCTTC. Protein sequence: CASRPTGDLLRYTF.

This chain links TRBV28 with TRBJ1-4; D gene unclear. V lost 2 bases to trimming and J lost 7 bases, with 5 bases between them. CDR1 is MDHEN, CDR2 SYDVKM, per germline. The CDR3 sequence is 12 residues long. The CDR3 sequence: CASSLVGEKLFF. The CDR3 bases are TGTGCCAGCAGTTTAGTCGGTGAAAAACTGTTTTTT.

The V and J genes are TRBV27 and TRBJ2-3, with 14 positions matching TRBD2. CDR1 MNHEY and CDR2 SMNVEV come from the germline V gene (reference sequence). The V and J ends lost 4 bases and 1 base, in that order; junction bases with no gene match: 13. The CDR3 runs to 20 residues. The CDR3 here is CASSWGGSGLAGDRTDTQYF. The CDR3 region has the DNA TGTGCCAGCAGTTGGGGGGGTTCGGGACTAGCGGGAGATCGCACAGATACGCAGTATTTT.

The chain combines TRBV5-6 with TRBJ2-3; 10 bases map to TRBD2. Germline trimming cut 2 bases from V and 6 bases from J; bases unmatched to any gene: 12. Germline V gene lookup returns CDR1 SGHDT and CDR2 YYEEEE. The CDR3 extends over 17 amino acids. The CDR3 nucleotides read TGTGCCAGCAGCTTAGGGACTAGCGACCCCCCAGCGGATACGCAGTATTTT. The encoded protein is CASSLGTSDPPADTQYF.

The rearrangement uses TRBV11-2 and TRBJ1-2; D unresolved. V lost 2 bases and J 6 bases, leaving 22 bases between the germline ends. The CDR3 totals 17 residues. CDR1 is SGHAT and CDR2 is FQNNGV in the germline V gene. DNA of the CDR3: TGTGCCAGCAGCTTATTTGACACTGCCTCGAGTACGGATGGCTACACCTTC. Its protein is CASSLFDTASSTDGYTF. The whole variable domain, filled in from reference TRBV11-2 and TRBJ1-2, reads EAGVAQSPRYKIIEKRQSVAFWCNPISGHATLYWYQQILGQGPKLLIQFQNNGVVDDSQLPKDRFSAERLKGVDSTLKIQPAKLEDSAVYLCASSLFDTASSTDGYTFGSGTRLTVV.

The chain employs TRBV19 and TRBJ2-1, with D possibly TRBD2 on 5 matching bases. The CDR3 is 16 residues long. Germline V gene data show CDR1 as LNHDA and CDR2 as SQIVND (reference sequence). V lost 6 bases and J 7 bases, leaving 22 bases between the germline ends. The CDR3 loop reads CASSASRAVTGNEQFF. CDR3 in DNA: TGTGCCAGTAGCGCGTCACGTGCCGTCACGGGGAATGAGCAGTTCTTC.

The rearrangement uses TRBV19 and TRBJ2-3, with 8 positions matching TRBD1. Trimming removed 5 bases from V and 3 bases from J; junction bases left unmatched: 7. The CDR3 is 15 amino acids. Germline V lookup: CDR1 LNHDA, CDR2 SQIVND (reference sequence). CDR3 DNA: TGTGCCAGTAGTCTCACGACAGGGGTTACAGATACGCAGTATTTT. As protein: CASSLTTGVTDTQYF.

For this clone: Different DNA sequences within this sample yield the same CDR3. The chain links TRBV19 to TRBJ2-5; 8 bases line up with TRBD1. V dropped 3 bases and J dropped 4; count of bases not matched to a gene: 4. Germline V lookup: CDR1 LNHDA, CDR2 SQIVND (reference sequence). The CDR3 length is 14 residues. This CDR3 is CASSIGQGVETQYF. For the CDR3, the DNA is TGTGCCAGTAGTATCGGACAGGGTGTAGAGACCCAGTACTTC.

J is TRBJ2-7 and V is TRBV9; no reliable D call. CDR3 length equals 15 residues. The V end was cut by 0 bases, the J end by 2 bases, with 12 bases between. The germline V gene encodes CDR1 SGDLS and CDR2 YYNGEE. CDR3 protein: CASSVAEGRAYEQYF. CDR3 DNA sequence: TGTGCCAGCAGCGTAGCCGAAGGCCGGGCCTACGAGCAGTACTTC.

This clone was seen only a few times. The chain combines TRBV6-5 with TRBJ2-3, with TRBD2 matching over 10 bases. Unmatched junction bases numbered 6, after V lost 4 bases and J lost 2 bases. The CDR3 has 16 residues. In germline, CDR1 is MNHEY, CDR2 SVGAGI. The CDR3 sequence: CASSLAGGLLTDTQYF. CDR3 nucleotides: TGTGCCAGCAGTTTAGCGGGGGGCCTTCTCACAGATACGCAGTATTTT.

This clone was counted between two and nine times. V is TRBV5-4 and J is TRBJ2-5, with 12 bases matching TRBD2. The ends lost 3 bases at V and 5 bases at J; junction bases unmatched: 2. The germline CDR1 and CDR2 sequences are SGHNT and YYREEE (reference sequence). This CDR3 is 14 amino acids long. The DNA for the CDR3 is TGTGCCAGCAGCTCTAGCGGGGGGGCGGAGACCCAGTACTTC. Translating it yields CASSSSGGAETQYF.

The chain links TRBV29-1 to TRBJ2-5, with 9 bases that match TRBD1. CDR1 is SQVTM and CDR2 is ANQGSEA in the germline V gene. CDR3 length equals 15 residues. V lost 3 bases to trimming and J lost 1 base; unmatched junction nucleotides: 6. This CDR3 reads CSVDWDRDFQETQYF. DNA for the CDR3: TGCAGCGTTGACTGGGACAGGGACTTCCAAGAGACCCAGTACTTC.